This entry lists 19 T cell receptor beta chains sequenced from one sample in a study of blood T cell repertoires in COVID-19. TCRdb's table, derived via immunoSEQ multiplex PCR, lists solely in-frame clones and lacks some. The data show about 94,000 clones, roughly 80% seen once. The sequenced material came from peripheral blood. The receptors were gathered from a man aged 55 to 70 with acute or convalescent COVID-19.

The genes are TRBV3-1 (or the pseudogene TRBV3-2) and TRBJ2-7, with 8 positions matching TRBD1. The germline V gene encodes CDR1 LGHDT and CDR2 YNNKEL (reference sequence). The CDR3 is 14 amino acids. The V and J ends lost 4 bases and 2 bases, in that order; junction bases with no gene match: 4. Written as DNA, the CDR3 is TGTGCCAGCAGCCCGACAGGGGAAGCCTACGAGCAGTACTTC. It yields the protein CASSPTGEAYEQYF.

The table lists this clone with a few counts. CDR3 DNA sequence: TGTGCCAGCAGCTTAGTTTTCGAGGGGGTTAGGTTATTGGACACTGAAGCTTTCTTT. Protein product: CASSLVFEGVRLLDTEAFF. The rearrangement uses TRBV7-9 and TRBJ1-1, with D perhaps TRBD1 (6 bases). Deletions cut 1 base from V and 3 bases from J, with 24 bases between. In germline, CDR1 is SEHNR, CDR2 FQNEAQ (reference sequence). This CDR3 contains 19 residues. Looking up the rest from reference TRBV7-9 and TRBJ1-1 gives the full variable domain: DTGVSQNPRHKITKRGQNVTFRCDPISEHNRLYWYRQTLGQGPEFLTYFQNEAQLEKSRLLSDRFSAERPKGSFSTLEIQRTEQGDSAMYLCASSLVFEGVRLLDTEAFFGQGTRLTVV.

The chain recombines TRBV12-3 or TRBV12-4 with TRBJ1-1, with D possibly TRBD1 on 5 matching bases. CDR3 length equals 12 residues. The V and J ends lost 6 bases and 7 bases respectively, with 12 bases between them. The chain's CDR3 is CASSQTGGEAFF. The CDR3 DNA reads as TGTGCCAGCAGCCAAACCGGGGGTGAAGCTTTCTTT.

The V and J genes are TRBV5-1 and TRBJ1-6; tentative D call: TRBD1 (6 bases). The CDR3 has 14 amino acids. Trimming cost V 4 bases and J 8 bases, with 13 bases left between them. Germline V gene data show CDR1 as SGHRS and CDR2 as YFSETQ. The CDR3 nucleotides are TGCGCCAGCAGCGCCGGACAGAGTGATTCACCCCTCCACTTT. This sequence encodes CASSAGQSDSPLHF. Looking up the rest from reference TRBV5-1 and TRBJ1-6 gives the full variable domain: KAGVTQTPRYLIKTRGQQVTLSCSPISGHRSVSWYQQTPGQGLQFLFEYFSETQRNKGNFPGRFSGRQFSNSRSEMNVSTLELGDSALYLCASSAGQSDSPLHFGNGTRLTVT.

J is TRBJ1-4 and V is TRBV21-1; TRBD1 reflects the table's D call only, with no check against the DNA. TRBV21-1 is termed a pseudogene. The CDR3 length is 15 residues. CDR3 loop: CASSPGGNSNEKLFF. The CDR3 region has the DNA TGTGCCAGCAGCCCAGGGGGCAACTCTAATGAAAAACTGTTTTTT.

This chain joins TRBV3-1 (or the pseudogene TRBV3-2) and TRBJ1-2; D is ambiguous. Germline-derived CDR1 and CDR2 are LGHDT and YNNKEL (reference sequence). The CDR3 covers 14 residues. The ends were cut back, 0 bases at V and 7 bases at J, with 12 bases in the middle. The chain's CDR3 is CASSQERRPSGYTF. In nucleotides, the CDR3 is TGTGCCAGCAGCCAAGAAAGGAGACCGAGTGGCTACACCTTC.

V is TRBV25-1 and J is TRBJ1-6; TRBD1 is a possible D gene (6 bases). This CDR3 has 14 residues. Trimming removed 4 bases from V and 7 bases from J, with 11 bases in between. In germline, CDR1 is MGHDK, CDR2 SYGVNS. Written as DNA, the CDR3 is TGTGCCAGCAGTGCCTCCGGACAGAATTCACCCCTCCACTTT. It is translated as CASSASGQNSPLHF. The whole variable domain, filled in from reference TRBV25-1 and TRBJ1-6, reads EADIYQTPRYLVIGTGKKITLECSQTMGHDKMYWYQQDPGMELHLIHYSYGVNSTEKGDLSSESTVSRIRTEHFPLTLESARPSHTSQYLCASSASGQNSPLHFGNGTRLTVT.

The chain couples TRBV24-1 to TRBJ2-5; maybe TRBD1 (5 bases). V lost 3 bases to trimming and J lost 1 base, with 11 bases between them. Looked up from germline, CDR1 is KGHDR and CDR2 is SFDVKD. This CDR3 is built from 15 residues. The CDR3 sequence is CATSDLTESQETQYF. The CDR3 DNA sequence: TGTGCCACCAGTGATCTGACAGAATCCCAAGAGACCCAGTACTTC.

This chain joins TRBV14 and TRBJ2-1; 8 bases agree with TRBD2. After removal of 0 bases from V and 1 base from J, the junction contained 8 bases not matched to a gene. CDR1 and CDR2 (germline): SGHDN, FVKESK. The CDR3 loop spans 18 amino acids. CDR3 nucleotide sequence: TGTGCCAGCAGCCAAGAACCCGGGGGGGCCGAATCCTACAATGAGCAGTTCTTC. It encodes CASSQEPGGAESYNEQFF.

The chain combines TRBV3-1 (or the pseudogene TRBV3-2) with TRBJ1-5; D unclear. The germline gives CDR1 LGHDT, CDR2 YNNKEL (reference sequence). The CDR3 has 12 residues. Trimming stripped 0 bases from V and 7 bases from J, with 4 bases between. This CDR3 reads CASSQDSQPQHF. The CDR3 DNA sequence: TGTGCCAGCAGCCAAGATTCACAGCCCCAGCATTTT.

This chain joins TRBV30 and TRBJ2-2; D not resolved. This CDR3 has 11 amino acids. V was shortened by 8 bases and J by 3 bases, with 7 bases between the two germline ends. Germline V gene lookup returns CDR1 GTSNPN and CDR2 SVGIG (reference sequence). In nucleotides, the CDR3 is TGTGCCGGTTACTACACCGGGGAGCTGTTTTTT. As protein: CAGYYTGELFF.

V and J are TRBV13 and TRBJ2-7, with D possibly being TRBD1 (6 bases). CDR3 size: 14 residues. With 5 bases removed from V and 6 bases from J, the gap between germline ends came to 17 bases. The V gene's germline CDR1 is PRHDT and CDR2 FYEKMQ (reference sequence). This chain's CDR3 is CASSLRQARSEQYF. CDR3 nucleotide sequence: TGTGCCAGCAGCCTCCGACAGGCCCGTAGCGAGCAGTACTTC.

This chain connects TRBV6-5 to TRBJ1-2; 7 bases align to TRBD1. Trimming cost V 6 bases and J 0 bases; bases outside gene matches: 7. The CDR3 sequence is 15 residues long. The germline CDR1 and CDR2 sequences are MNHEY and SVGAGI. The CDR3, as DNA: TGTGCCAGCAGAATCGGACAGGTCCCTAACTATGGCTACACCTTC. Translating gives CASRIGQVPNYGYTF.

This chain joins TRBV6-2 or TRBV6-3 and TRBJ1-5; the D gene is possibly TRBD1 (5 bases). Germline CDR1 is MNHEY and CDR2 is SVGEGT. The V end was cut by 6 bases, the J end by 2 bases, with 17 bases between. The CDR3 is made up of 16 amino acids. The CDR3 sequence is CASSQLAGLGNQPQHF. CDR3 in DNA: TGTGCCAGCAGCCAACTTGCGGGACTGGGCAATCAGCCCCAGCATTTT.

The chain recombines TRBV9 with TRBJ2-3; TRBD2 agrees at 12 bases. The V and J ends lost 4 bases and 1 base, in that order; junction bases with no gene match: 7. CDR3 length equals 17 residues. Germline-derived CDR1 and CDR2 are SGDLS and YYNGEE. This CDR3 is CASSPRWTSGGTDTQYF. DNA of the CDR3: TGTGCCAGCAGCCCCCGATGGACTAGCGGGGGCACAGATACGCAGTATTTT.

The rearrangement uses TRBV27 and TRBJ1-1, with D perhaps TRBD1 (5 bases). In germline, CDR1 is MNHEY, CDR2 SMNVEV (reference sequence). The CDR3 consists of 15 residues. Trimming cost V 3 bases and J 4 bases, with 15 bases left between them. In DNA, the CDR3 is TGTGCCAGCAGTTTTCGGCCCGACAGCCCCACTGAAGCTTTCTTT. Its translation: CASSFRPDSPTEAFF.

The J gene is TRBJ2-1, the V gene TRBV5-1; no clear D. This CDR3 spans 16 amino acids. V lost 0 bases, J lost 0 bases, and 10 bases lay in between. Per germline, CDR1 SGHRS and CDR2 YFSETQ. The CDR3 nucleotides read TGCGCCAGCAGCTTGGGAGGCGGTAGCTCCTACAATGAGCAGTTCTTC. Translating gives CASSLGGGSSYNEQFF.

The chain has TRBV6-2 or TRBV6-3 and TRBJ1-1; D is undetermined. The CDR3 totals 13 residues. Trimming shortened V by 0 bases and J by 3 bases, and 5 bases separated the two germline ends. Germline CDR1 MNHEY, CDR2 SVGEGT. The CDR3 is CASSYSPDTEAFF. CDR3 nucleotides: TGTGCCAGCAGTTACTCCCCGGACACTGAAGCTTTCTTT.

The J gene is TRBJ2-1, the V gene TRBV24-1, with 9 bases lining up with TRBD2. CDR1 KGHDR and CDR2 SFDVKD come from the germline V gene. Trimming removed 4 bases from V and 2 bases from J; junction bases left unmatched: 8. The CDR3 contains 17 residues. This CDR3 reads CATSDRTIAGAYNEQFF. CDR3 nucleotides: TGTGCCACCAGTGACCGGACGATAGCGGGGGCCTACAATGAGCAGTTCTTC.